What follows describes a single TCR beta chain. A much larger clone lies one base from this, so it may be a read error. These data belong to a study of molecular identifiers for immune sequencing clone quantification. Germline-derived CDR1 and CDR2 are SEHNR and FQNEAQ (reference sequence). The CDR3 sequence is 14 residues long. TCRdb ran MiXCR on the PCR reads and lists one entry per CDR3 protein. The repertoire holds around 40,000 distinct CDR3 sequences, with about 18% as singletons. This receptor was taken from a human donor in good health. Some libraries in this study had Jurkat cell RNA spiked in. The rearrangement joins TRBV7-9 to TRBJ1-1, with no clear D. The source material was naive CD8+ T cells from blood, with Jurkat cell RNA spiked in. Subset noted: FACS-sorted CD8+CD4-CCR7+CD45RA+ naive T cells. The CDR3 DNA sequence: TGTGCCAGCAGCTTAAGTCGTCTGAACACTGGAGCTTTCTTT. It yields the protein CASSLSRLNTGAFF.